This TCR beta chain came from a study of cytomegalovirus exposure and HLA in healthy donors. General study results and limits: About 180 TCR beta chains were listed as cytomegalovirus-associated. An analysis that came later showed most CMV-associated TCR beta chains appearing HLA-restricted. Earlier analysis found most TCR beta V segments productive about 87% or about 30% of the time.

Primers included in the PCR were 60 Vbeta and 13 Jbeta primers. Here immunoSEQ multiplex PCR was the method, and the copy in TCRdb shows in-frame clones only, minus some. The sample includes under 200,000 clones, less than 90% seen only once; the top ten take roughly 6.3%. In the case of this clone: Antigen unknown.

The length of the CDR3 is 12 residues. The V end lost 5 bases, the J end lost 6 bases, and 10 bases lay between the germline ends. In germline, CDR1 is PRHDT, CDR2 FYEKMQ (reference sequence). The chain is built from TRBV13 and TRBJ1-2; D is possibly TRBD1 (5 bases). Sequenced: PBMCs. This receptor was identified in a male donor in good health and CMV-seropositive. The CDR3 region has the DNA TGTGCCAGCAGCGGAGGGGTGGATGGCTACACCTTC. Its translation is CASSGGVDGYTF.